A selection of T cell receptor beta chains follows, all from one sample in a study of patients and donors after allogeneic stem cell transplantation. TCRdb itself ran the RT-PCR reads through MiXCR, one entry per CDR3 protein. The sample shows about 200,000 distinct CDR3 sequences, around two fifths of them seen only once. Sequencing input: blood, either unsorted or a sorted T cell fraction (not recorded which). Receptors originate from a human donor who was either an allogeneic HSCT recipient or a stem cell or donor lymphocyte infusion donor (not recorded which). It is not recorded whose cells these are; they may come from a transplant donor. Both conserved end residues are part of each CDR3. The order of the fields is CDR3 length, V gene, CDR3 protein.

>13|TRBV27
CASSPGGWTGYTF
>14|TRBV3-1
CASSRLVRGAEAFF
>13|TRBV2
CASQWGGNQPQHF
>14|TRBV4-1
CASSQVGGLYEQYF
>15|TRBV27
CASSHGHPMNTEAFF
>15|TRBV10-3
CAIRDTGEPFYGYTF
>11|TRBV2
CALRVDEKLFF
>17|TRBV12-5
CASGLGVGLTFTGELFF
>10|TRBV20-1
CSATSDTQYF
>14|TRBV9
CASSVANWGTEAFF
>14|TRBV27
CASSLIGAEQPQHF
>15|TRBV7-9
CASNFRDRAYNEQFF
>15|TRBV12-3/TRBV12-4
CASSLSVGSNQPQHF
>12|TRBV7-9
CASSLADYGYTF
>15|TRBV5-1
CASSLAGREVTEQFF
>17|TRBV24-1
CATSNPNWTGLRTEAFF
>12|TRBV15
CATSREGYEQYF
>14|TRBV12-3/TRBV12-4
CASSLGDGPYGYTF
>13|TRBV4-1
CASSQRIGNTIYF
>13|TRBV29-1
CSVEKGRNTEAFF
>14|TRBV7-8
CASSPTGAPNEAFF
>13|TRBV27
CASSLSGTYGYTF